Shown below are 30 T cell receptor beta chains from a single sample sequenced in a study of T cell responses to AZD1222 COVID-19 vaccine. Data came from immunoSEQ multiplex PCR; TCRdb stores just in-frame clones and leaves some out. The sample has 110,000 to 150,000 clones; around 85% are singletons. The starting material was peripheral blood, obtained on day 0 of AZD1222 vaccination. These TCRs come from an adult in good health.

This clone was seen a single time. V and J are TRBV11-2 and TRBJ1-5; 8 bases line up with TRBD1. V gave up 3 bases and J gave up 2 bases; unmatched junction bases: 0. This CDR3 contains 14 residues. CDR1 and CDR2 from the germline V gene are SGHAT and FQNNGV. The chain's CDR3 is CASSLDRGNQPQHF. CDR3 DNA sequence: TGTGCCAGCAGCTTGGACAGGGGCAATCAGCCCCAGCATTTT.

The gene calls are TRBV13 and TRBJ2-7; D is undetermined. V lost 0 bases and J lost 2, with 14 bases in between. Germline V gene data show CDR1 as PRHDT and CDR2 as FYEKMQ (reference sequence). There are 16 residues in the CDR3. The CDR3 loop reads CASSLGLSSPAYEQYF. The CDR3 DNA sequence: TGTGCCAGCAGCTTAGGACTCTCTAGTCCGGCCTACGAGCAGTACTTC.

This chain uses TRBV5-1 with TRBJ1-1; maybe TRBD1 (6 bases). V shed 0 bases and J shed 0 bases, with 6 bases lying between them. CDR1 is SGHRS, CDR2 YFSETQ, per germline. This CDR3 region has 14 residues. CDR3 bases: TGCGCCAGCAGCTTGGACAGGGTGAACACTGAAGCTTTCTTT. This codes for CASSLDRVNTEAFF.

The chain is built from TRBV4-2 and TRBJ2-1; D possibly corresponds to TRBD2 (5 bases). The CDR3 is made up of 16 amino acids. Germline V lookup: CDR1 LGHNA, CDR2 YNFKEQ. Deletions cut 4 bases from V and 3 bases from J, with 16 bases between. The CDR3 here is CASSPWAASRYNEQFF. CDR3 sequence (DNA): TGTGCCAGCAGCCCCTGGGCGGCTAGCCGCTACAATGAGCAGTTCTTC.

Written as DNA, the CDR3 is TGTGCCAGCAGCCAAGATGGCAGCACCGGGGAGCTGTTTTTT. Protein product: CASSQDGSTGELFF. V usage is TRBV3-1 (or the pseudogene TRBV3-2) and J usage is TRBJ2-2; D not certain. The CDR3 has 14 residues. The V gene lost 0 bases and the J gene lost 4 bases, with 6 bases spanning the gap. CDR1 LGHDT and CDR2 YNNKEL come from the germline V gene (reference sequence).

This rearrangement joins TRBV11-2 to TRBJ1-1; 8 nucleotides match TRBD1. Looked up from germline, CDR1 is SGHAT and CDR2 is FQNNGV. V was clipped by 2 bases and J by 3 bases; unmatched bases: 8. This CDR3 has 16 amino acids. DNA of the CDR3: TGTGCCAGCAGCTTATGGGACAGGAAGGGAGACACTGAAGCTTTCTTT. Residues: CASSLWDRKGDTEAFF.

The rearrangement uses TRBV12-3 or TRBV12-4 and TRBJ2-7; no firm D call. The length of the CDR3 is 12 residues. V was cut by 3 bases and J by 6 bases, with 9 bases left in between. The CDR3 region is CASSLMVGEQYF. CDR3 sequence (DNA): TGTGCCAGCAGTTTGATGGTGGGCGAGCAGTACTTC.

The CDR3 bases are TGCGCCAGCAGCTTTGCGACTAGCGGGGGCCCACTGGACGAGCAGTACTTC. The encoded protein is CASSFATSGGPLDEQYF. V is TRBV5-1 and J is TRBJ2-7; TRBD2 aligns across 12 bases. V gave up 2 bases and J gave up 5 bases; unmatched junction bases: 11. This CDR3 contains 17 residues. CDR1 is SGHRS and CDR2 is YFSETQ in the germline V gene.

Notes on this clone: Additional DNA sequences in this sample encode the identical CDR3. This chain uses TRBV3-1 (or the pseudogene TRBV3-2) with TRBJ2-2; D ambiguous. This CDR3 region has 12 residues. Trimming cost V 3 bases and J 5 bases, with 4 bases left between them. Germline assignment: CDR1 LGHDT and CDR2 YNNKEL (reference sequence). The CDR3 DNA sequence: TGTGCCAGCAGCCAGGGTACCGGGGAGCTGTTTTTT. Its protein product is CASSQGTGELFF.

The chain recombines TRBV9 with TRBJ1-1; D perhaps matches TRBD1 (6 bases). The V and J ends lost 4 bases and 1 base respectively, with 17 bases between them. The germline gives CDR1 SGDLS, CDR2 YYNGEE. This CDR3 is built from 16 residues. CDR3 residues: CASSPPWGAGNTEAFF. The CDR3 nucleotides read TGTGCCAGCAGCCCACCGTGGGGGGCTGGGAACACTGAAGCTTTCTTT.

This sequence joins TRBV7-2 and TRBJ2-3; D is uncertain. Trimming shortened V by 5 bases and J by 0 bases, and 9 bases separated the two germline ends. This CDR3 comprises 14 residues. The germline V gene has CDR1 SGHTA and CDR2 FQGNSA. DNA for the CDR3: TGTGCCAGCAGCCATTCCGACAGCACAGATACGCAGTATTTT. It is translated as CASSHSDSTDTQYF.

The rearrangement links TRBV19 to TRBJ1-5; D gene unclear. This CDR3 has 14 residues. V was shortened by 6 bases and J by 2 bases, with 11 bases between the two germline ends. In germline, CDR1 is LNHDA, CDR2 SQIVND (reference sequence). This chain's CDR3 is CASREFWGNQPQHF. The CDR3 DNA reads TGTGCCAGTAGGGAGTTTTGGGGCAATCAGCCCCAGCATTTT.

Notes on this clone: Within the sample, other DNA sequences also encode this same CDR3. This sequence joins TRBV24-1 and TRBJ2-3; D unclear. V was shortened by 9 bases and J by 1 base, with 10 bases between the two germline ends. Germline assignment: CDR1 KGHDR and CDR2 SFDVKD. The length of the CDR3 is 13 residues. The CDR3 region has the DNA TGTGCCACCTCCGGGTGGGGCACAGATACGCAGTATTTT. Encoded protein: CATSGWGTDTQYF.

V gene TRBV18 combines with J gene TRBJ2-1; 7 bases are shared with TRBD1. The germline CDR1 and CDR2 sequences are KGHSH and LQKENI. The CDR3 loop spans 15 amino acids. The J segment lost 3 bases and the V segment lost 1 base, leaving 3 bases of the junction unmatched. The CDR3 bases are TGTGCCAGCTCACCACAGGGGGCGAACTACAATGAGCAGTTCTTC. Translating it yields CASSPQGANYNEQFF.

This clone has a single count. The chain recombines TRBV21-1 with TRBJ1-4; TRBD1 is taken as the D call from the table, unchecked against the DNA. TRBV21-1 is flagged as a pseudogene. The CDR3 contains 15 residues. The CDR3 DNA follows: TGTGCCAGCAGCACCGACAGGGGAGGGAATGAAAAACTGTTTTTT. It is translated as CASSTDRGGNEKLFF.

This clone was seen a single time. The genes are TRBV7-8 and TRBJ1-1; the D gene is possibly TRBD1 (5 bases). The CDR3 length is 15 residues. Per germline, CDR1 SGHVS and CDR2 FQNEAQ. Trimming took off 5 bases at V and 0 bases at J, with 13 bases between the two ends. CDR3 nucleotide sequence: TGTGCCAGCAGCCCCGGGGGGGTCCTGAACACTGAAGCTTTCTTT. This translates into CASSPGGVLNTEAFF. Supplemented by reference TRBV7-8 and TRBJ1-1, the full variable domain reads GAGVSQSPRYKVAKRGQDVALRCDPISGHVSLFWYQQALGQGPEFLTYFQNEAQLDKSGLPSDRFFAERPEGSVSTLKIQRTQQEDSAVYLCASSPGGVLNTEAFFGQGTRLTVV.

The CDR3 DNA is TGTGCCAGCAGCCCACAACAGGGCCCGAGTCAGCCCCAGCATTTT. It is translated as CASSPQQGPSQPQHF. The V gene is TRBV7-8, the J gene TRBJ1-5, with TRBD1 as a possible D gene (6 bases). The CDR3 is 15 amino acids. Germline-derived CDR1 and CDR2 are SGHVS and FQNEAQ. Trimming removed 5 bases at V and 6 bases at J, with 17 bases between.

CDR3 nucleotide sequence: TGCAGTGCTAGTTGGGGGGACCATCAGCCCCAGCATTTT. Protein sequence: CSASWGDHQPQHF. The chain has TRBV20-1 and TRBJ1-5, with D possibly being TRBD1 (5 bases). Trimming pared 3 bases from V and 5 bases from J, leaving 11 bases between. The CDR3 runs to 13 residues. Per germline, CDR1 DFQATT and CDR2 SNEGSKA (reference sequence).

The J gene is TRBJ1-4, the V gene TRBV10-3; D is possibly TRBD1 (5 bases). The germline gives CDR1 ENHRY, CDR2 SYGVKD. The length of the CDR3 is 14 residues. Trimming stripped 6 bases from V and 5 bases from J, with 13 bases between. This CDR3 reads CAISPGTGNEKLFF. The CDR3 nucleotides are TGTGCCATCAGCCCAGGGACTGGGAATGAAAAACTGTTTTTT.

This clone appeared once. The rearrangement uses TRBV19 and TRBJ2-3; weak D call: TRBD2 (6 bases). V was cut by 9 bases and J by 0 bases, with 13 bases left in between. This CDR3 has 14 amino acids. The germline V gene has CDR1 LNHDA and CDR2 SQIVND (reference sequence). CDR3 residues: CASSGAGSTDTQYF. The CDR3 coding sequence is TGTGCCAGCTCGGGAGCGGGTAGCACAGATACGCAGTATTTT. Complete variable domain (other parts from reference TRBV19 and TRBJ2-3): DGGITQSPKYLFRKEGQNVTLSCEQNLNHDAMYWYRQDPGQGLRLIYYSQIVNDFQKGDIAEGYSVSREKKESFPLTVTSAQKNPTAFYLCASSGAGSTDTQYFGPGTRLTVL.

CDR3 amino acids: CASSLRGGLPEQYF. In DNA, the CDR3 is TGTGCCAGCTCCTTAAGGGGAGGGCTCCCCGAGCAGTACTTC. The chain uses TRBV7-9 and TRBJ2-7, with 7 positions matching TRBD2. J lost 6 bases, V lost 8 bases, and 13 bases had no gene match. The V gene's germline CDR1 is SEHNR and CDR2 FQNEAQ (reference sequence). The CDR3 extends over 14 amino acids.

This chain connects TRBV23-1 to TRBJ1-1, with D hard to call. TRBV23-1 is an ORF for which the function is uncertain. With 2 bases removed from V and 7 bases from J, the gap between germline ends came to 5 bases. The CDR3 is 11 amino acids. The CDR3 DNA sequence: TGCGCCAGCAGTCAAATCCGTGAAGCTTTCTTT. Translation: CASSQIREAFF.

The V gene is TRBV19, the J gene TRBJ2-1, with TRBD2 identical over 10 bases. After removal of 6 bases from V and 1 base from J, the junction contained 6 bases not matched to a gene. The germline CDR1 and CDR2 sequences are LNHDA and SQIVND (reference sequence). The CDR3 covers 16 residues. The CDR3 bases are TGTGCCAGTAGACTTAGCGGGGGGTTATCCTACAATGAGCAGTTCTTC. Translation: CASRLSGGLSYNEQFF.

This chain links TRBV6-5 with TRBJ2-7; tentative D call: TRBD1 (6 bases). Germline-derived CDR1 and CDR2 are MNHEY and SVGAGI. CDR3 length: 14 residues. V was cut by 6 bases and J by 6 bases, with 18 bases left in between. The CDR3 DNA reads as TGTGCCAGCAGCCCGACAGGAGTTGTTTTCGAGCAGTACTTC. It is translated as CASSPTGVVFEQYF.

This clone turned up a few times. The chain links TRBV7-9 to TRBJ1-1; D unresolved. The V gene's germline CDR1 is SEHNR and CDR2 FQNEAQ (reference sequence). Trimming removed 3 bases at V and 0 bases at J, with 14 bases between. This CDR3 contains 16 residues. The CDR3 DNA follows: TGTGCCAGCAGCTTGCTAACGTCGACGGTGAACACTGAAGCTTTCTTT. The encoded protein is CASSLLTSTVNTEAFF.

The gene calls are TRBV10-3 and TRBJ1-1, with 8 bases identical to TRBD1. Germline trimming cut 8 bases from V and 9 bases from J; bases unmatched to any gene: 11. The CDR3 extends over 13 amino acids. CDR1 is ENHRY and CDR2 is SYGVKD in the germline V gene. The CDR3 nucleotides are TGTGCCATCTGCCGGGACAGGACCTCTAAAGCTTTCTTT. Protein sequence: CAICRDRTSKAFF.

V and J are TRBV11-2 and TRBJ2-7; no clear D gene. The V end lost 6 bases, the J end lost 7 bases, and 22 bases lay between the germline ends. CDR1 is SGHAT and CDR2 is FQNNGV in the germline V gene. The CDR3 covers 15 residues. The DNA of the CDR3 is TGTGCCAGCAGTGGGCATTCAGTTAGAGGTGGTGAGCAGTACTTC. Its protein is CASSGHSVRGGEQYF.

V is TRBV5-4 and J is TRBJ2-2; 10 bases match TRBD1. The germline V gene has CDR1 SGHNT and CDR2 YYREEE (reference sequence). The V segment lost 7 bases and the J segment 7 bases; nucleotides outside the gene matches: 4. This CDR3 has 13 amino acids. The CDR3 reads CASSGQGDGELFF. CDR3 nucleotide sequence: TGTGCCAGCTCTGGACAGGGGGACGGGGAGCTGTTTTTT.

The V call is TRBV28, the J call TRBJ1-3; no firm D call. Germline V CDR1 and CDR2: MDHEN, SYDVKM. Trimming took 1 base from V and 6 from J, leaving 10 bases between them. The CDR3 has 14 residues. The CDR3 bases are TGTGCCAGCAGTTTATCCCCCTCTCCAAACACCATATATTTT. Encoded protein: CASSLSPSPNTIYF.

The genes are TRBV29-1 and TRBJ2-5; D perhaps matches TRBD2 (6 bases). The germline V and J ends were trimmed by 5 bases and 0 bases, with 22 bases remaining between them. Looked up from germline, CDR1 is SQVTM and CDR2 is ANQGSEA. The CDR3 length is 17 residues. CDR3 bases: TGCAGCGTTCCCTCCCCCGTGGTGGGGGGAAACCAAGAGACCCAGTACTTC. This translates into CSVPSPVVGGNQETQYF.